The 5 T cell receptor beta chains below all came from one sample that was sequenced in a study of technical replicates of blood from a handful of donors. Sequenced by immunoSEQ multiplex PCR; TCRdb stores in-frame clones only, minus some. The repertoire holds tens of thousands of clones, with over 80% as singletons. Sequencing was carried out using T cells isolated from PBMCs. The receptors stem from a human donor in good health.

This clone was recorded only once. J is TRBJ2-1 and V is TRBV30; 8 nucleotides align to TRBD1. The CDR3 extends over 17 amino acids. V gave up 0 bases and J gave up 16 bases; unmatched junction bases: 23. The germline V gene has CDR1 GTSNPN and CDR2 SVGIG (reference sequence). The CDR3 bases are TGTGCCTGGAGTGTTGGGACAGGCCAGCATACAATGAGCTTTTTATTCTTC. Translation gives CAWSVGTGQHTMSFLFF.

The chain uses TRBV7-6 and TRBJ2-7; 10 bases are a match to TRBD2. CDR1 and CDR2 (germline): SGHVS, FNYEAQ. CDR3 size: 18 residues. V shed 4 bases and J 0 bases; nucleotides not matched to a gene: 12. This CDR3 reads CASSSGGSGRGYSYEQYF. DNA for the CDR3: TGTGCCAGCAGCTCCGGCGGCAGCGGGAGGGGTTACTCCTACGAGCAGTACTTC.

This clone appeared once. The rearrangement links TRBV19 to TRBJ1-5; D call uncertain. CDR3 size: 15 residues. CDR1 and CDR2 (germline): LNHDA, SQIVND (reference sequence). Trimming left V 5 bases short and J 0 bases short, with 11 bases between. The CDR3 DNA is TGTGCCAGTAGTCGCCTAATTTATAGCAATCAGCCCCAGCATTTT. Its protein is CASSRLIYSNQPQHF. The variable domain in full, completed from reference TRBV19 and TRBJ1-5, reads DGGITQSPKYLFRKEGQNVTLSCEQNLNHDAMYWYRQDPGQGLRLIYYSQIVNDFQKGDIAEGYSVSREKKESFPLTVTSAQKNPTAFYLCASSRLIYSNQPQHFGDGTRLSIL.

This chain links TRBV28 with TRBJ2-3; D remains ambiguous. V was pared by 3 bases and J by 7 bases, with 5 bases between. The CDR3 contains 11 residues. From germline, CDR1 is MDHEN and CDR2 SYDVKM. The CDR3 sequence is CASSFQYTQYF. The CDR3 region has the DNA TGTGCCAGCAGTTTCCAGTATACGCAGTATTTT. The full variable domain, rest sourced from reference TRBV28 and TRBJ2-3, is DVKVTQSSRYLVKRTGEKVFLECVQDMDHENMFWYRQDPGLGLRLIYFSYDVKMKEKGDIPEGYSVSREKKERFSLILESASTNQTSMYLCASSFQYTQYFGPGTRLTVL.

In its sample, this clone was seen once. This chain connects TRBV5-8 to TRBJ2-3, with D unclear. CDR3 length: 14 residues. The germline CDR1 and CDR2 sequences are SGHTS and YDEGEE. This CDR3 is CAPGPSGSSDTQYF. The CDR3 DNA is TGTGCACCGGGTCCTTCTGGTTCTTCAGATACGCAGTATTTT.